This T cell receptor beta chain was identified during a study of blood T cell repertoires in COVID-19. This clone was detected once. The length of the CDR3 is 13 residues. The ends were cut back, 5 bases at V and 0 bases at J, with 5 bases in the middle. The assay was immunoSEQ multiplex PCR, and TCRdb's table has in-frame clones only and misses some. The sample records 75,000 to 90,000 clones, 60% to 80% being singletons. This receptor was obtained from a man between 60 and 75 years old with COVID-19, enrolled during active disease. The sequencing input was peripheral blood. The V gene is TRBV12-3 or TRBV12-4, the J gene TRBJ1-3; D gene unclear. CDR3 amino acids: CASSLLSGNTIYF. The DNA for the CDR3 is TGTGCCAGCAGTCTTCTCTCTGGAAACACCATATATTTT.